This T cell receptor (beta chain) appears in the sequencing data of a study of neurological immune-mediated disorders. CDR1 MDHEN and CDR2 SYDVKM come from the germline V gene. V was pared by 6 bases and J by 3 bases, with 17 bases between. The CDR3 loop spans 15 amino acids. This clonotype was seen ten or more times. Its cognate antigen is unknown. TCRdb redid the calling of the 5' RACE reads with MiXCR, one entry per CDR3 protein. The sample lists about 70,000 distinct CDR3 sequences, more than 3% seen once, with under 6.5% in the top ten. Notes on the study in general: Multiple sclerosis patients had less TCR clonal expansion than even healthy controls, unlike HTLV-1-associated myelopathy. Sharing of CDR3 amino acid sequences among expanded clones across subjects was absent, suggesting private repertoires in all groups.

The source material was PBMCs. This rearrangement joins TRBV28 to TRBJ1-1; possible D gene TRBD1, 6 bases. This TCR derives from a woman aged 45-59 years with multiple sclerosis. The CDR3 nucleotides are TGTGCCAGCAGCCGCGGGGGCGGCAAGGACACTGAAGCTTTCTTT. Protein: CASSRGGGKDTEAFF. The whole variable domain, remainder taken from reference TRBV28 and TRBJ1-1, is DVKVTQSSRYLVKRTGEKVFLECVQDMDHENMFWYRQDPGLGLRLIYFSYDVKMKEKGDIPEGYSVSREKKERFSLILESASTNQTSMYLCASSRGGGKDTEAFFGQGTRLTVV.